This T cell receptor (beta chain) was sequenced in a study of response to subunit inactivated influenza vaccine. The length of the CDR3 is 14 residues. Per the germline V gene, CDR1 is SNHLY and CDR2 is FYNNEI. Trimming shortened V by 3 bases and J by 7 bases, and 13 bases separated the two germline ends. TCRdb re-called the RT-PCR reads with MiXCR, one entry per CDR3 protein. The sample includes more than 500,000 distinct CDR3 sequences, roughly 12% of them seen just once. Separately, the same data were catalogued under a study of T cells expressing NK-cell markers. That study reports: The authors generated TCR beta cDNA through 5'RACE template switching with UMIs. Sorted CD3+CD56+NKG2C+, CD3+CD56+NKG2C- and CD3+CD56-NKG2C+ T cells supplied TCR beta repertoires. In over 5 donors, dominant CD3+CD56+NKG2C+ clonotypes ranked among the top 10 CD8+ clonotypes. Unclear, still, was the HCMV specificity of the expanded NKG2C+ T cell clones.

Material: PBMCs from blood, obtained on the day of vaccination. The chain employs TRBV2 and TRBJ1-5, with a weak D call TRBD1 (6 bases). The sequence was obtained from a man aged 50 to 60 who received an inactivated influenza vaccine. The CDR3, as DNA: TGTGCCAGCAGTGACGGCCCAGGGGACCAGCCCCAGCATTTT. This gives the protein CASSDGPGDQPQHF. The full variable domain, rest sourced from reference TRBV2 and TRBJ1-5, is EPEVTQTPSHQVTQMGQEVILRCVPISNHLYFYWYRQILGQKVEFLVSFYNNEISEKSEIFDDQFSVERPDGSNFTLKIRSTKLEDSAMYFCASSDGPGDQPQHFGDGTRLSIL.